Sequencing of this TCR beta chain was carried out in a study of OX40 agonist ivuxolimab in advanced cancers. The wider study: At 82.7% male, the cohort had a mean age of around 56 years, ranging from about 23 to 80.

The V and J ends lost 9 bases and 4 bases respectively, with 16 bases between them. The CDR3 loop spans 14 amino acids. Germline CDR1 reads MNHNS; CDR2 reads SASEGT. This clone is a singleton in its sample. Libraries were prepared by immunoSEQ multiplex PCR; TCRdb keeps only in-frame clonotypes and omits some of them. The data contain 48,000 or so clones, about 85% of them singletons. This chain joins TRBV6-1 and TRBJ1-3, with D possibly matching TRBD1 (6 bases). The input for sequencing was CD4+ or CD8+ T cells sorted from blood, taken in a trial of the OX40 agonist ivuxolimab. The receptor comes from an adult with an advanced solid tumor such as melanoma, head and neck, liver or kidney cancer. CDR3 protein: CASATGPTGNTIYF. CDR3 DNA: TGTGCCAGTGCGACAGGCCCGACGGGAAACACCATATATTTT.